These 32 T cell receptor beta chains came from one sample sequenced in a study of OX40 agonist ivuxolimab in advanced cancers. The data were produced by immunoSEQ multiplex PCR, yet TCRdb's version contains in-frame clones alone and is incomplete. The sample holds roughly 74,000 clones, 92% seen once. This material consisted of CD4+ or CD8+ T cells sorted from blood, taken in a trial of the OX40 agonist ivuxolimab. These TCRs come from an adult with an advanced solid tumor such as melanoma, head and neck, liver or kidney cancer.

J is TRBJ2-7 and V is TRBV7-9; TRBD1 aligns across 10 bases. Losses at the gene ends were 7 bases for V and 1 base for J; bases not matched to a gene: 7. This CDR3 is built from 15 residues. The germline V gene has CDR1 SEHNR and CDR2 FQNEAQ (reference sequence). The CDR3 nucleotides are TGTGCCAGCATCTCGACAGGGGGCATGTCCTACGAGCAGTACTTC. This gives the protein CASISTGGMSYEQYF.

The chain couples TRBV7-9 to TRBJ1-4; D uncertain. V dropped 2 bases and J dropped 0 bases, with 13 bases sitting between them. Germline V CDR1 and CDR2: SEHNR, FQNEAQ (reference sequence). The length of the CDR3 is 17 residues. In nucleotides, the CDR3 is TGTGCCAGCAGCTTACCATCCCAGACCCCAACTAATGAAAAACTGTTTTTT. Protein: CASSLPSQTPTNEKLFF. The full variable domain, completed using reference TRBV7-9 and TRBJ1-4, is DTGVSQNPRHKITKRGQNVTFRCDPISEHNRLYWYRQTLGQGPEFLTYFQNEAQLEKSRLLSDRFSAERPKGSFSTLEIQRTEQGDSAMYLCASSLPSQTPTNEKLFFGSGTQLSVL.

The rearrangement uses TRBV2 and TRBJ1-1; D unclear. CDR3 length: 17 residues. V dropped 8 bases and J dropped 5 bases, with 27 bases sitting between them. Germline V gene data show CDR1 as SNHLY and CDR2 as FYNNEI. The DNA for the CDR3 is TGTGCCAGCGAAACCCCCCACAACGTACAATATGGGACTGAAGCTTTCTTT. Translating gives CASETPHNVQYGTEAFF.

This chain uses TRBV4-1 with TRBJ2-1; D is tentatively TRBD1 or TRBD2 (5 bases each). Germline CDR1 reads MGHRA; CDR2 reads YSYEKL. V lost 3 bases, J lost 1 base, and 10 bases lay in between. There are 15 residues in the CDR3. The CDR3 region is CASSHRDGSYNEQFF. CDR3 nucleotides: TGCGCCAGCAGCCACCGGGACGGGTCCTACAATGAGCAGTTCTTC.

The CDR3 DNA reads as TGTGCCGGAAGCCCTAGCGGGAGCTTCACCGGGGAGCTGTTTTTT. It codes for CAGSPSGSFTGELFF. The V gene is TRBV9, the J gene TRBJ2-2; 10 nucleotides match TRBD2. J lost 4 bases, V lost 10 bases, and 10 bases had no gene match. CDR1 SGDLS and CDR2 YYNGEE come from the germline V gene. The CDR3 sequence is 15 residues long. The variable domain in full, with the rest retrieved from reference TRBV9 and TRBJ2-2, is DSGVTQTPKHLITATGQRVTLRCSPRSGDLSVYWYQQSLDQGLQFLIQYYNGEERAKGNILERFSAQQFPDLHSELNLSSLELGDSALYFCAGSPSGSFTGELFFGEGSRLTVL.

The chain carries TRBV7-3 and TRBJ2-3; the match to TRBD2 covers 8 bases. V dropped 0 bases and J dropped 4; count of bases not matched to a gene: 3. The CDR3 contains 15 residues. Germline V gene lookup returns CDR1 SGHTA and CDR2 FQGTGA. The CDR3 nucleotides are TGTGCCAGCAGCTTAACGGGACTAGGACCAGATACGCAGTATTTT. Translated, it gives CASSLTGLGPDTQYF. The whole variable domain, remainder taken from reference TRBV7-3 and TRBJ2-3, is GAGVSQTPSNKVTEKGKYVELRCDPISGHTALYWYRQSLGQGPEFLIYFQGTGAADDSGLPNDRFFAVRPEGSVSTLKIQRTERGDSAVYLCASSLTGLGPDTQYFGPGTRLTVL.

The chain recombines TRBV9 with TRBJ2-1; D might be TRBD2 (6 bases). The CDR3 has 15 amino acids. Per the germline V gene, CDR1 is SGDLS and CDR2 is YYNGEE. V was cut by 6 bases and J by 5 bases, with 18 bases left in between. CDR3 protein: CASTLGGLPHNEQFF. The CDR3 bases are TGTGCCAGCACCTTGGGAGGCCTACCCCACAATGAGCAGTTCTTC.

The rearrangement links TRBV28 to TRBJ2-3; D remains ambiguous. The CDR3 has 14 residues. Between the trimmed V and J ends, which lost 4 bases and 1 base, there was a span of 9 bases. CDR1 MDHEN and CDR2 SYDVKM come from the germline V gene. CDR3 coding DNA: TGTGCCAGCAGTTCCGGTCAACGCACAGATACGCAGTATTTT. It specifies CASSSGQRTDTQYF.

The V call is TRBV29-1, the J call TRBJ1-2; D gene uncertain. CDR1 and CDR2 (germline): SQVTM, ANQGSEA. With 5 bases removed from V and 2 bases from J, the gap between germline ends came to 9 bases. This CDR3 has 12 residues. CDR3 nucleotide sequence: TGCAGCGTTCCCGACGGAAACTATGGCTACACCTTC. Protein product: CSVPDGNYGYTF.

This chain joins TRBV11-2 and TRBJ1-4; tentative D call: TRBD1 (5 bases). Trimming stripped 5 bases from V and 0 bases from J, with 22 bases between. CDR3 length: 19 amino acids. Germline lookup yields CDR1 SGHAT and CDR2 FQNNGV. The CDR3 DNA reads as TGTGCCAGCAGCCCAGGGCCAGCCAGCCCTCTTGCAACTAATGAAAAACTGTTTTTT. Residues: CASSPGPASPLATNEKLFF.

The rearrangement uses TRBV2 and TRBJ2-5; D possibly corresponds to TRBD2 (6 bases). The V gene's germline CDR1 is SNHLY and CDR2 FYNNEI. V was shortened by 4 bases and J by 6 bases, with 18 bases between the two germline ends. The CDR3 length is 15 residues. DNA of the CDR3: TGTGCCAGCAGTGTAACCGGGGGAGAGGGGAAGACCCAGTACTTC. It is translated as CASSVTGGEGKTQYF.

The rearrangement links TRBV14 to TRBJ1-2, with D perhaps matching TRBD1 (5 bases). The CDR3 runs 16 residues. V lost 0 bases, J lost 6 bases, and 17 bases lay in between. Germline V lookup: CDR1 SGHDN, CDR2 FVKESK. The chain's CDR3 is CASSQEWAGFANGYTF. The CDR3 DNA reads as TGTGCCAGCAGCCAAGAATGGGCAGGGTTTGCGAATGGCTACACCTTC.

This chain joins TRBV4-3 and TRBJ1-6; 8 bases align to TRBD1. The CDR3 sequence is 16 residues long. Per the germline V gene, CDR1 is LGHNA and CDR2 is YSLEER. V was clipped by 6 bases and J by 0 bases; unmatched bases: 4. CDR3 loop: CASSPTGGSYNSPLHF. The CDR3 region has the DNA TGCGCCAGCAGTCCAACAGGGGGCTCCTATAATTCACCCCTCCACTTT.

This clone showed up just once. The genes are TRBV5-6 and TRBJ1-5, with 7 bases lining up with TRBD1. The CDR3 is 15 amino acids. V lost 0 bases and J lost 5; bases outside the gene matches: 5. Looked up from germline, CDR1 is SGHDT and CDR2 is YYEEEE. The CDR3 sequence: CASSLAETGDQPQHF. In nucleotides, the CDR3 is TGTGCCAGCAGCTTGGCCGAAACAGGGGATCAGCCCCAGCATTTT.

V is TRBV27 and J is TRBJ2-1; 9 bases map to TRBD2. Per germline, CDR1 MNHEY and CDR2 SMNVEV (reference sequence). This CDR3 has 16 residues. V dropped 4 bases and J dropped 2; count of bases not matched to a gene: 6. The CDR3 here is CASSSTPSGAYNEQFF. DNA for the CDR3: TGTGCCAGCAGTTCGACCCCTAGCGGGGCCTACAATGAGCAGTTCTTC.

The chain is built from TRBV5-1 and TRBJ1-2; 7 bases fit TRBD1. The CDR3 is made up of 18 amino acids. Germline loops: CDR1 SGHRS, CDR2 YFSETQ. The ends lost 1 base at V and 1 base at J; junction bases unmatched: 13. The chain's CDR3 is CASSLTAAGTDLNYGYTF. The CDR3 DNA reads TGCGCCAGCAGCTTGACGGCCGCGGGGACAGACCTTAACTATGGCTACACCTTC.

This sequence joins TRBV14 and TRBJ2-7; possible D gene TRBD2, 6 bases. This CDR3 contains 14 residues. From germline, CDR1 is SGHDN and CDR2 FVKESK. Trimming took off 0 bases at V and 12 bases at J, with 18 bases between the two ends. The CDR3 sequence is CASSQDRGGQSPYF. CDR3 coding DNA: TGTGCCAGCAGCCAAGATCGAGGAGGGCAGAGTCCGTACTTC.

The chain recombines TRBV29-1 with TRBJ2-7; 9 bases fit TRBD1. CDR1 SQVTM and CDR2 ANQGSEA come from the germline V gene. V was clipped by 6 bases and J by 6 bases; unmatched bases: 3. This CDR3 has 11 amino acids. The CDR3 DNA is TGCAGCGTGGGACAGGGCGGCGAGCAGTACTTC. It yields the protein CSVGQGGEQYF.

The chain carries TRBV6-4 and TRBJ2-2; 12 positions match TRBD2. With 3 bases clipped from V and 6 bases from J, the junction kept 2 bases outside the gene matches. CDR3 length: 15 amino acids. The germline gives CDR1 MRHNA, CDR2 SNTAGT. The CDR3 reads CASSETSGGPGELFF. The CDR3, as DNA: TGTGCCAGCAGTGAGACTAGCGGGGGACCCGGGGAGCTGTTTTTT.

The CDR3: CASTRRGLDSEKLFF. The CDR3 DNA reads as TGTGCCAGTACTCGGCGGGGGTTAGATAGTGAAAAACTGTTTTTT. V usage is TRBV19 and J usage is TRBJ1-4; D may be TRBD1 (5 bases). CDR1 is LNHDA and CDR2 is SQIVND in the germline V gene (reference sequence). This CDR3 spans 15 amino acids. Between the trimmed V and J ends, which lost 7 bases and 7 bases, there was a span of 19 bases.

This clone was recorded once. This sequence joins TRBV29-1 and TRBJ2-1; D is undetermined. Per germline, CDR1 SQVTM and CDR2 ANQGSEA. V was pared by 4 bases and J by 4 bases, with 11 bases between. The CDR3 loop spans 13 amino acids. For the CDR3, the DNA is TGCAGCGTTGGTCCTGGGCAATACAATGAGCAGTTCTTC. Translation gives CSVGPGQYNEQFF.

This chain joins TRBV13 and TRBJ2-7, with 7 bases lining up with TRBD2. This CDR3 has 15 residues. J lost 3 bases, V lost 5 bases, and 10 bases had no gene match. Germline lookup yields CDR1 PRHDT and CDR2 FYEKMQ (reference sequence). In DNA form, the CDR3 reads TGTGCCAGCAGCCCCCCCGGGACTATCAACTACGAGCAGTACTTC. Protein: CASSPPGTINYEQYF.

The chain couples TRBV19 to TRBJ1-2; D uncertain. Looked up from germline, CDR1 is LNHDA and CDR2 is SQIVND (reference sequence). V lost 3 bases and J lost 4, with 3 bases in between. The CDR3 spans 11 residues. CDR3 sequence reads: CASSIPYGYTF. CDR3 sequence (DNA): TGTGCCAGTAGTATCCCCTATGGCTACACCTTC. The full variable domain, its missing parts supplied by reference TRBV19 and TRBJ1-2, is DGGITQSPKYLFRKEGQNVTLSCEQNLNHDAMYWYRQDPGQGLRLIYYSQIVNDFQKGDIAEGYSVSREKKESFPLTVTSAQKNPTAFYLCASSIPYGYTFGSGTRLTVV.

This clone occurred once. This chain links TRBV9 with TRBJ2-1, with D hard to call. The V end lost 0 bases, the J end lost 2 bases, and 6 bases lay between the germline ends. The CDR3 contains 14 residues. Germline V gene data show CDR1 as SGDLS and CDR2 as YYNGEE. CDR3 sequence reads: CASSVVATYNEQFF. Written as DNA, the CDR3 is TGTGCCAGCAGCGTAGTGGCCACCTACAATGAGCAGTTCTTC.

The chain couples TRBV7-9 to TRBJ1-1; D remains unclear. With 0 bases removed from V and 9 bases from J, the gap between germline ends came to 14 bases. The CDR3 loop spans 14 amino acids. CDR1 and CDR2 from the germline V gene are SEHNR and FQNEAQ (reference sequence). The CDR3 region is CASSLAWPDGKAFF. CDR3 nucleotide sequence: TGTGCCAGCAGCTTAGCGTGGCCGGACGGGAAAGCTTTCTTT. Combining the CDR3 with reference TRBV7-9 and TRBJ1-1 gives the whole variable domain DTGVSQNPRHKITKRGQNVTFRCDPISEHNRLYWYRQTLGQGPEFLTYFQNEAQLEKSRLLSDRFSAERPKGSFSTLEIQRTEQGDSAMYLCASSLAWPDGKAFFGQGTRLTVV.

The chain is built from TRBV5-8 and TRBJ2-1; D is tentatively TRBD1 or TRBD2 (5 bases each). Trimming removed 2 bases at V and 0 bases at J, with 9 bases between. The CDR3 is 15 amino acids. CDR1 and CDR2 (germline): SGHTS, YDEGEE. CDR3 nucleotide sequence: TGTGCCAGCAGCTTTTGGGGGAGCTCCTACAATGAGCAGTTCTTC. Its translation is CASSFWGSSYNEQFF.

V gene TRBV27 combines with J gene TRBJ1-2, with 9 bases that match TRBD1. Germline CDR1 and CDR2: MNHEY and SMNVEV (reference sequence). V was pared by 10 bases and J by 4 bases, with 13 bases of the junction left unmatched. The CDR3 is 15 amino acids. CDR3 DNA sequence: TGTGCCACGAACCGTCAGGGACAGGGTAGCTATGGCTACACCTTC. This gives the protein CATNRQGQGSYGYTF.

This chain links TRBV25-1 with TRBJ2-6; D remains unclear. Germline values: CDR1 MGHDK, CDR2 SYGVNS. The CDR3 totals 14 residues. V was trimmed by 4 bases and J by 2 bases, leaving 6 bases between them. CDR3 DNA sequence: TGTGCCAGCAGTGCTAACACTGGGGCCAACGTCCTGACTTTC. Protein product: CASSANTGANVLTF.

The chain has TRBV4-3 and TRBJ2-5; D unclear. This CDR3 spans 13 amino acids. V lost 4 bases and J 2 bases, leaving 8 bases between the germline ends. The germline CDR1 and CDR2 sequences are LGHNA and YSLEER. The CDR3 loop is CASSLWIQETQYF. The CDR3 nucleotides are TGCGCCAGCAGCCTCTGGATTCAAGAGACCCAGTACTTC.

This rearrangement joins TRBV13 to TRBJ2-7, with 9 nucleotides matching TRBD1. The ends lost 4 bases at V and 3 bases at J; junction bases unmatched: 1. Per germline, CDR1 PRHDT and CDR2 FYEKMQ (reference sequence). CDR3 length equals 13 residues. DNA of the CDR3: TGTGCCAGCAGCTGGGGACAGGGCTACGAGCAGTACTTC. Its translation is CASSWGQGYEQYF.

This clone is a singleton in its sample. CDR3 sequence reads: CASSVGAGGLETQYF. CDR3 DNA: TGTGCCAGCAGCGTCGGAGCGGGGGGGCTGGAGACCCAGTACTTC. This rearrangement joins TRBV9 to TRBJ2-5; 10 nucleotides align to TRBD2. The CDR3 has 15 residues. V lost 2 bases to trimming and J lost 5 bases; unmatched junction nucleotides: 6. CDR1 and CDR2 (germline): SGDLS, YYNGEE.

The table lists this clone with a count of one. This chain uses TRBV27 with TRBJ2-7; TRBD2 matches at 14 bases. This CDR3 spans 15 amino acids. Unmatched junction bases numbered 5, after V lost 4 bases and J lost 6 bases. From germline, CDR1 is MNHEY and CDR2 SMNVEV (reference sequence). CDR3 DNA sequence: TGTGCCAGCAGTTACTCGACTAGCGGGGGGGCCGAGCAGTACTTC. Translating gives CASSYSTSGGAEQYF.